The 27 T cell receptor beta chains in this list originate from one sample, sequenced in a study of T cell responses to AZD1222 COVID-19 vaccine. The data were produced by immunoSEQ multiplex PCR, yet TCRdb's version contains in-frame clones alone and is incomplete. Altogether roughly 100,000 clones are present, more than 70% being singletons, with the ten largest covering over 1.2%. This specimen consisted of peripheral blood, obtained on day 0 of AZD1222 vaccination. Every receptor here comes from an adult in good health.

The chain carries TRBV3-1 (or the pseudogene TRBV3-2) and TRBJ2-3; no clear D gene. The V end lost 0 bases, the J end lost 4 bases, and 2 bases lay between the germline ends. Germline V CDR1 and CDR2: LGHDT, YNNKEL (reference sequence). CDR3 length: 12 amino acids. The CDR3 nucleotides read TGTGCCAGCAGCCAAGATCCAGATACGCAGTATTTT. It translates to CASSQDPDTQYF.

The J gene is TRBJ1-5, the V gene TRBV4-3; D call uncertain. This CDR3 comprises 15 residues. V was cut by 0 bases and J by 6 bases, with 12 bases left in between. Germline CDR1 is LGHNA and CDR2 is YSLEER. The CDR3 sequence: CASSQDRSAVQPQHF. The DNA for the CDR3 is TGCGCCAGCAGCCAAGATCGTAGTGCGGTTCAGCCCCAGCATTTT.

The gene calls are TRBV28 and TRBJ2-7, with 8 bases fitting TRBD1. The germline gives CDR1 MDHEN, CDR2 SYDVKM. There are 15 residues in the CDR3. After removal of 4 bases from V and 4 bases from J, the junction contained 9 bases not matched to a gene. This CDR3 reads CASSSIRGLWYEQYF. The CDR3 DNA reads as TGTGCCAGCAGTTCCATCAGGGGGCTCTGGTACGAGCAGTACTTC. Variable domain in full (rest from reference TRBV28 and TRBJ2-7): DVKVTQSSRYLVKRTGEKVFLECVQDMDHENMFWYRQDPGLGLRLIYFSYDVKMKEKGDIPEGYSVSREKKERFSLILESASTNQTSMYLCASSSIRGLWYEQYFGPGTRLTVT.

In its sample, this clone was seen once. The genes are TRBV28 and TRBJ1-3; no clear D gene. The germline gives CDR1 MDHEN, CDR2 SYDVKM. The CDR3 spans 15 residues. Trimming took off 11 bases at V and 2 bases at J, with 19 bases between the two ends. The CDR3 nucleotides are TGTGCCGCGTTGATGGGAACAGCAACTGGAAACACCATATATTTT. It encodes CAALMGTATGNTIYF.

The V and J genes are TRBV6-2 or TRBV6-3 and TRBJ2-7; 8 bases map to TRBD2. Trimming removed 0 bases from V and 2 bases from J; junction bases left unmatched: 0. This CDR3 region has 14 residues. The germline CDR1 and CDR2 sequences are MNHEY and SVGEGT. The CDR3, as DNA: TGTGCCAGCAGTTACTCGACTAGCGCCTACGAGCAGTACTTC. Amino acids: CASSYSTSAYEQYF.

In this sample, this clone turned up a few times. V and J are TRBV28 and TRBJ2-1; D is unclear. The CDR3 covers 14 residues. V dropped 2 bases and J dropped 6 bases, with 11 bases sitting between them. Looked up from germline, CDR1 is MDHEN and CDR2 is SYDVKM. CDR3 sequence (DNA): TGTGCCAGCAGTTTAGGTACTGCCGTCAATGAGCAGTTCTTC. Its protein product is CASSLGTAVNEQFF.

The gene calls are TRBV27 and TRBJ1-1; D remains ambiguous. Germline-derived CDR1 and CDR2 are MNHEY and SMNVEV (reference sequence). This CDR3 has 11 residues. The V and J ends lost 8 bases and 8 bases respectively, with 12 bases between them. The CDR3: CASYSVGEAFF. CDR3 sequence (DNA): TGTGCCAGCTATTCAGTGGGAGAAGCTTTCTTT.

The rearrangement joins TRBV27 to TRBJ2-7, with D perhaps TRBD2 (6 bases). The CDR3 totals 14 residues. Germline CDR1 reads MNHEY; CDR2 reads SMNVEV (reference sequence). V gave up 2 bases and J gave up 0 bases, with 8 bases separating them. CDR3 DNA sequence: TGTGCCAGCAGTTTAAAGGGACTCTCCTACGAGCAGTACTTC. Protein product: CASSLKGLSYEQYF.

This clone was observed once. This sequence joins TRBV25-1 and TRBJ2-4, with D unresolved. The germline V gene has CDR1 MGHDK and CDR2 SYGVNS. The CDR3 runs to 14 residues. The V end lost 1 base, the J end lost 1 base, and 5 bases lay between the germline ends. The CDR3 loop is CASSESGAKNIQYF. CDR3 DNA: TGTGCCAGCAGTGAATCGGGTGCCAAAAACATTCAGTACTTC.

The chain joins TRBV30 to TRBJ1-3; D unresolved. The length of the CDR3 is 12 residues. Per the germline V gene, CDR1 is GTSNPN and CDR2 is SVGIG (reference sequence). Between the trimmed V and J ends, which lost 4 bases and 4 bases, there was a span of 8 bases. The CDR3 here is CAWKSGGNTIYF. For the CDR3, the DNA is TGTGCCTGGAAGTCGGGAGGAAACACCATATATTTT.

J is TRBJ1-1 and V is TRBV6-2 or TRBV6-3; D call uncertain. The CDR3 contains 15 residues. From germline, CDR1 is MNHEY and CDR2 SVGEGT. Deletions cut 2 bases from V and 4 bases from J, with 14 bases between. The CDR3 DNA reads as TGTGCCAGCAGTTACCCCGGGGTGGGGAGCACTGAAGCTTTCTTT. As protein: CASSYPGVGSTEAFF.

The chain has TRBV6-5 and TRBJ2-4; TRBD1 matches 7 bases. Germline V lookup: CDR1 MNHEY, CDR2 SVGAGI. The CDR3 is 15 residues long. The V and J ends lost 6 bases and 9 bases, in that order; junction bases with no gene match: 14. The CDR3 loop reads CASSHRDRFQGIQYF. CDR3 in DNA: TGTGCCAGCAGCCATAGGGACAGATTTCAGGGCATTCAGTACTTC.

This clone was picked up one time. The rearrangement links TRBV28 to TRBJ1-2, with 8 bases aligning to TRBD1. The CDR3 consists of 17 residues. Germline loops: CDR1 MDHEN, CDR2 SYDVKM. V was clipped by 7 bases and J by 2 bases; unmatched bases: 15. DNA of the CDR3: TGTGCCAGCACTACCTCTCTTACACAGGGGGGGAACTATGGCTACACCTTC. Translated, it gives CASTTSLTQGGNYGYTF.

This rearrangement joins TRBV19 to TRBJ2-1; D ambiguous. V was clipped by 5 bases and J by 3 bases, with 11 bases between them. Per germline, CDR1 LNHDA and CDR2 SQIVND (reference sequence). This CDR3 comprises 14 residues. The CDR3 loop reads CASSAAADYNEQFF. CDR3 nucleotides: TGTGCCAGTAGTGCTGCGGCCGACTACAATGAGCAGTTCTTC.

The rearrangement links TRBV7-9 to TRBJ2-1; D uncertain. V dropped 0 bases and J dropped 8 bases, with 14 bases sitting between them. The CDR3 covers 15 residues. CDR1 SEHNR and CDR2 FQNEAQ come from the germline V gene (reference sequence). CDR3 sequence (DNA): TGTGCCAGCAGCTTAGCCCTTGAATCCCTAGATGAGCAGTTCTTC. It encodes CASSLALESLDEQFF.

This CDR3 is CASSASGGASYNEQFF. The DNA for the CDR3 is TGTGCCAGCAGCGCGAGCGGCGGGGCATCCTACAATGAGCAGTTCTTC. The chain has TRBV11-2 and TRBJ2-1; TRBD2 might be the D (6 bases). CDR3 length: 16 residues. Trimming shortened V by 5 bases and J by 1 base, and 15 bases separated the two germline ends. Germline values: CDR1 SGHAT, CDR2 FQNNGV.

In DNA, the CDR3 is TGTGCCAGCAGTACACTAGCGGGAGGGCCCCCCGGGGAGCTGTTTTTT. It encodes CASSTLAGGPPGELFF. The V gene is TRBV27, the J gene TRBJ2-2; TRBD2 matches at 13 bases. J gave up 6 bases and V 5 bases, and 6 bases lay outside the gene matches. This CDR3 is 16 amino acids long. Germline CDR1 reads MNHEY; CDR2 reads SMNVEV (reference sequence).

This chain joins TRBV9 and TRBJ1-4; TRBD1 agrees at 7 bases. CDR3 length: 14 residues. Germline assignment: CDR1 SGDLS and CDR2 YYNGEE. The V gene end was trimmed by 3 bases and the J gene end by 7 bases; junction bases not matched to a gene: 6. Here the CDR3 reads CASSGAGDSEKLFF. In DNA, the CDR3 is TGTGCCAGCAGCGGGGCGGGGGACAGTGAAAAACTGTTTTTT. The variable domain in full, completed from reference TRBV9 and TRBJ1-4, reads DSGVTQTPKHLITATGQRVTLRCSPRSGDLSVYWYQQSLDQGLQFLIQYYNGEERAKGNILERFSAQQFPDLHSELNLSSLELGDSALYFCASSGAGDSEKLFFGSGTQLSVL.

This sequence joins TRBV5-1 and TRBJ1-4; no clear D. Trimming removed 4 bases at V and 8 bases at J, with 15 bases between. The CDR3 consists of 14 residues. Germline V gene data show CDR1 as SGHRS and CDR2 as YFSETQ. CDR3 loop: CASSPLGYGEKLFF. The CDR3 region has the DNA TGCGCCAGCAGCCCGCTCGGGTATGGCGAAAAACTGTTTTTT.

This chain uses TRBV6-5 with TRBJ2-3; D is perhaps TRBD2 (5 bases). The V end was cut by 2 bases, the J end by 1 base, with 7 bases between. CDR1 MNHEY and CDR2 SVGAGI come from the germline V gene. The CDR3 spans 14 residues. The CDR3, as DNA: TGTGCCAGCAGTTACATCGGGGGCACAGATACGCAGTATTTT. It encodes CASSYIGGTDTQYF.

The chain links TRBV11-1 to TRBJ2-5, with D unclear. CDR3 length: 13 residues. Trimming stripped 4 bases from V and 2 bases from J, with 8 bases between. Looked up from germline, CDR1 is SGHAT and CDR2 is FQDESV (reference sequence). The CDR3 here is CASSWLLQETQYF. The CDR3 DNA follows: TGTGCCAGCAGCTGGTTATTACAAGAGACCCAGTACTTC. Filled out from reference TRBV11-1 and TRBJ2-5, the complete variable domain reads EAEVAQSPRYKITEKSQAVAFWCDPISGHATLYWYRQILGQGPELLVQFQDESVVDDSQLPKDRFSAERLKGVDSTLKIQPAELGDSAMYLCASSWLLQETQYFGPGTRLLVL.

The rearrangement joins TRBV11-2 to TRBJ1-2; D is undetermined. This CDR3 has 14 amino acids. The V end was cut by 4 bases, the J end by 3 bases, with 12 bases between. CDR1 SGHAT and CDR2 FQNNGV come from the germline V gene. This chain's CDR3 is CASSSSDAYYGYTF. The CDR3 region has the DNA TGTGCCAGCAGCTCGTCTGACGCATACTATGGCTACACCTTC. The whole variable domain, filled in from reference TRBV11-2 and TRBJ1-2, reads EAGVAQSPRYKIIEKRQSVAFWCNPISGHATLYWYQQILGQGPKLLIQFQNNGVVDDSQLPKDRFSAERLKGVDSTLKIQPAKLEDSAVYLCASSSSDAYYGYTFGSGTRLTVV.

This sequence joins TRBV21-1 and TRBJ1-4; TRBD1, as called in the table, went unchecked against the DNA. TRBV21-1 is designated a pseudogene. CDR3 length: 16 residues. The CDR3 spells CASSKLTGGPNEKLFF. CDR3 coding DNA: TGTGCCAGCAGCAAGCTTACAGGGGGACCAAATGAAAAACTGTTTTTT.

This sequence joins TRBV18 and TRBJ2-3; D might be TRBD1 (6 bases). Germline loops: CDR1 KGHSH, CDR2 LQKENI. The CDR3 sequence is 13 residues long. The V and J ends lost 3 bases and 7 bases respectively, with 11 bases between them. CDR3 in amino acids: CASSPNRAHTQYF. The CDR3 DNA sequence: TGTGCCAGCTCACCCAACAGGGCTCATACGCAGTATTTT.

The chain carries TRBV20-1 and TRBJ1-4, with TRBD1 as a possible D gene (6 bases). From germline, CDR1 is DFQATT and CDR2 SNEGSKA (reference sequence). CDR3 length: 14 amino acids. V lost 3 bases, J lost 7 bases, and 15 bases lay in between. CDR3 DNA: TGCAGTGCTAGTAAGGGGGAAGAGGTTGAAAAACTGTTTTTT. Amino acid sequence: CSASKGEEVEKLFF.

This chain links TRBV7-9 with TRBJ2-1, with D possibly being TRBD2 (5 bases). The V end was cut by 4 bases, the J end by 0 bases, with 13 bases between. The germline CDR1 and CDR2 sequences are SEHNR and FQNEAQ (reference sequence). CDR3 length: 16 amino acids. In DNA form, the CDR3 reads TGTGCCAGCAGCTCGAGGCCCACTAGCTCCTACAATGAGCAGTTCTTC. Protein sequence: CASSSRPTSSYNEQFF.

The chain joins TRBV9 to TRBJ1-2; D gene uncertain. The V gene lost 2 bases and the J gene lost 8 bases, with 16 bases spanning the gap. Per the germline V gene, CDR1 is SGDLS and CDR2 is YYNGEE. The CDR3 is 14 amino acids. The CDR3 DNA follows: TGTGCCAGCAGCGTTGGAGGGAGAGAGTACGGCTACACCTTC. Translation: CASSVGGREYGYTF.